Listed below are T cell receptor beta chains from one sample, sequenced in a study of shared T cell receptors in the human thymus. Produced via immunoSEQ multiplex PCR; TCRdb's table is partial and in-frame only. This sample has roughly 410,000 clones; roughly 94% occur once, and the top ten carry approximately 0.02%. The sequencing sample was made of thymocytes. Receptor source: a human donor. The CDR3 runs from the conserved cysteine through the conserved F or W. D genes are given only for firm matches. The size entry is marked missing in some rows and otherwise reads once, few, many or a size class.

D gene,V gene,clone size,J gene,CDR3 DNA,CDR3 protein
.,TRBV15,.,TRBJ1-5,TGTGCCACCAGCAGAGATCTACAGGTTCTACTCCCTCAGCCCCAGCATTTT,CATSRDLQVLLPQPQHF
TRBD1,TRBV14,.,TRBJ1-2,TGTGCCAGCAGCCCAGAAGGTCTGTTGAGACAGGGTGATGGCTACACCTTC,CASSPEGLLRQGDGYTF
.,TRBV7-6,.,TRBJ1-1,TGTGCCAGCAGCTTAGCCCCAGGGGACACTGAAGCTTTCTTT,CASSLAPGDTEAFF
.,TRBV28,.,TRBJ1-1,TGTGCCAGCAGCCCCTGGGCACAGAGCATGAACACTGAAGCTTTCTTT,CASSPWAQSMNTEAFF
TRBD1,TRBV6-4,once,TRBJ2-1,TGTGCCAGCAGTGACTGGATTACAGGGGATGAGCAGTTCTTC,CASSDWITGDEQFF
.,TRBV11-3,.,TRBJ2-5,TGTGCCAGCAGCTCACCGATCGGTCACGAGACCCAGTACTTC,CASSSPIGHETQYF
.,TRBV5-1,.,TRBJ1-2,TGCGCCAGCAGGCCCTGCCGGCCTCCCAGCAACTATGGCTACACCTTC,CASRPCRPPSNYGYTF
TRBD2,TRBV10-1,.,TRBJ2-7,TGCGCCAGCAGTGGTACTAGCGGGAGTACCTACGAGCAGTACTTC,CASSGTSGSTYEQYF
.,TRBV11-2,.,TRBJ2-2,TGTGCCAGCAGCCCTGGTCGTGACACCGGGGAGCTGTTTTTT,CASSPGRDTGELFF
.,TRBV27,.,TRBJ1-1,TGTGCCAGCAGTCGCGGACAGAAGAACACTGAAGCTTTCTTT,CASSRGQKNTEAFF
.,TRBV6-1,.,TRBJ1-3,TGTGGAGGAAAGGGTTTCTCTGGAAACACCATATATTTT,CGGKGFSGNTIYF
TRBD2,TRBV14,once,TRBJ2-7,TGTGCCAGCAGCCCGGACATTTCGGGAGGGCCCTACGAGCAGTACTTC,CASSPDISGGPYEQYF
TRBD1,TRBV27,.,TRBJ2-2,TGTGCCAGCAGTTTGACGACAGGGTGCGCCGGGGAGCTGTTTTTT,CASSLTTGCAGELFF
.,TRBV4-1,.,TRBJ1-3,TGCGCCAGCAGCCAGCCGACGGGGGGGAACTCTGGAAACACCATATATTTT,CASSQPTGGNSGNTIYF
.,TRBV19,.,TRBJ1-1,TGTGCCAGTAGTGTCTGGACGAACACTGAAGCTTTCTTT,CASSVWTNTEAFF
TRBD1,TRBV7-9,.,TRBJ2-2,TGTGCCAGCAGAACCGGGACAGTCACCGGGGAGCTGTTTTTT,CASRTGTVTGELFF
TRBD2,TRBV14,.,TRBJ2-3,TGTGCCAGCAGCCTAACAGCTCCGGGACTAGCCGCAGATACGCAGTATTTT,CASSLTAPGLAADTQYF
TRBD1,TRBV14,.,TRBJ1-1,TGTGCCAGCAGCCATGACAGGGAGGGGACTGAAGCTTTCTTT,CASSHDREGTEAFF
TRBD2,TRBV9,.,TRBJ2-3,TGTGCCAGCAGCCCTTTGGGAGGGCCCCCCACAGATACGCAGTATTTT,CASSPLGGPPTDTQYF